The entry below gives a single TCR beta chain sequence along with its context. Original handling: Nucleated cell counts were estimated from reference gene primer amplification. Generated by immunoSEQ multiplex PCR, the TCRdb table keeps only in-frame clones and is missing some. The V and J calls and clone size come from that table; D and trimming were worked out from the DNA. The sample includes 150,000 to 200,000 clones, 65% to 85% seen only once; the top ten take roughly 5%. This sample was taken from a study of blood T cell repertoires in COVID-19. Study details: Whether acute or convalescent, the COVID-19 samples came from the United States, Italy and Spain. PBMCs, B-cell-depleted T cells, or T cells provided the cDNA or gDNA that made up the material.

Germline CDR1 reads SGHDN; CDR2 reads FVKESK. V was trimmed by 6 bases and J by 9 bases, leaving 17 bases between them. CDR3 length: 13 residues. The clonotype originates from a woman aged 25 to 39 with acute or convalescent COVID-19. The source material was peripheral blood. The V call is TRBV14, the J call TRBJ1-2, with D possibly TRBD1 on 5 matching bases. The CDR3 here is CASSLGARMSYTF. DNA for the CDR3: TGTGCCAGCAGTCTAGGGGCCCGAATGAGCTACACCTTC.